Sequencing of this TCR beta chain was carried out in a study of chronic HIV infection and antiretroviral therapy (dated by TCRdb to about 2015). V is clipped by 7 bases and J by 0 bases, and the sequence between their germline boundaries is 14 bases long. Counted from cysteine to phenylalanine, this CDR3 has 14 amino acids. CDR3 DNA is the only sequence kept; it has 42 bases, read in frame from the first base. CDR1 and CDR2, looked up from the germline V gene, are SQVTM and ANQGSEA. This clonotype has only a few counts. Its antigen is still unknown. Within one base of it there is no much larger clone, and no base qualities were kept. Library construction relied on 5' RACE. TCRdb lists the instrument as Illumina MiSeq. TCRdb handled the public reads itself, with Q25 trimming in fastp and clone calling in MiXCR, and kept productive beta chains. Each record represents a unique CDR3 protein, reported with the most common genes and DNA among its rows. The sample profile shows around 30,000 distinct CDR3 sequences; around 8.6% of them were found once. The ten most abundant clones make up under 3% of the sample.

The sequence was obtained from an adult who had HIV and had not received antiretroviral therapy, or was an uninfected healthy control (not recorded which). The chain was built from TRBV29-1 and TRBJ2-3, with a weak D call of TRBD1 (5 bases match). Sequencing was done on a sample of peripheral blood. The CDR3 is CSARGHPSTDTQYF. DNA sequence: TGCAGCGCTCGAGGACACCCTAGCACAGATACGCAGTATTTT.